The present T cell receptor beta chain was sequenced within a study of blood T cell repertoires in COVID-19 (dated by TCRdb to the early 2020s). Looking at the study overall: Collaborator samples came from the United States, Italy and Spain and covered acute and convalescent phases of COVID-19. Where HLA class I and class II types were available, the types were taken from metadata supplied by the sample provider, not from assay-based typing. Deeply sampled blood TCRbeta repertoires from subjects exposed to, actively infected with, or recovered from COVID-19 were included in the dataset. Samples were obtained from the ongoing ImmuneRACE study (first 160 participants) and from about 1,300 subjects provided by 6 global collaborators. The material from the prospective study consisted of cDNA or gDNA derived from T cells, B-cell-depleted T cells, or PBMCs. Nearly every sample came with metadata listing a de-identified subject ID, COVID-19 status, age in years and sex. The repertoires were made available in a free public database intended to serve as a resource for research on the immune response to SARS-CoV-2. What the research found in general, with its limitations: Clinical and demographic metadata were provided uncurated, with the amount varying by source and participant.

Whole blood was collected in K2EDTA tubes by collaborating institutions according to the institutions' own protocols. Collaborator samples were shipped for TCRbeta analysis as frozen whole blood, isolated PBMCs, or DNA extracted from either sample type. TCRbeta CDR3 regions were amplified from genomic DNA using the immunoSEQ Assay, a bias-controlled multiplex PCR. The source study handled its data this way. The number of nucleated cells in each sample was estimated from the amplification of reference gene primers within the assay. To quantify the absolute abundance of each unique TCRbeta CDR3 rearrangement, sequence reads were collapsed and filtered. For each sample, productive Simpson clonality was calculated by taking the square root of Simpson's diversity index across productive rearrangements. TCRdb's version of the immuneACCESS table is confined to in-frame rearrangements and falls short of the full clone set. An unresolved V gene accounts for under half of the shortfall where checked; the remainder is of unknown origin. V and J calls and clone size follow that table, whereas D and trimming were derived from the DNA. This sample holds some 280,000 clones; 70% to 90% were observed only once. The ten biggest clones cover under 15% of the sample.

The germline V gene (reference sequence) specifies MNHEY as CDR1 and SMNVEV as CDR2. The CDR3 spans 14 residues, from the cysteine through the phenylalanine. The sequence is cut down to CDR3 DNA, 42 bases in frame from base 1. Trimming removed 4 bases from V and 2 bases from J, leaving 10 bases between the germline ends. Comment on this clone: This clone's antigen is unknown. Base quality data are lacking; no much larger clone is found one base away.

In this chain, TRBV27 is recombined with TRBJ2-3; a confident D gene designation cannot be given. The source is an older woman with acute or convalescent COVID-19. The sample taken for sequencing was peripheral blood. The CDR3 is CASSSITFTDTQYF. The DNA sequence is given as TGTGCCAGCAGTTCTATTACCTTCACAGATACGCAGTATTTT.